These 15 T cell receptor beta chains were sequenced from one sample in a study of shared clonotypes between healthy human individuals. The method was immunoSEQ multiplex PCR; TCRdb's version includes in-frame clones alone and lacks a portion of them. The sample includes 550,000 to 850,000 clones, 72% of them seen just once. Sequenced material: memory CD4+ T cells sorted from blood. Noted subset: CD45RA-negative fraction. The source of these receptors is a woman in her 30s in good health.

There are many counts of this clone. The J gene is TRBJ1-1, the V gene TRBV29-1, with D unresolved. Germline-derived CDR1 and CDR2 are SQVTM and ANQGSEA. V lost 7 bases and J 2 bases, leaving 8 bases between the germline ends. The CDR3 is 11 amino acids. The CDR3 nucleotides read TGCAGCGGGGGAATTAACACTGAAGCTTTCTTT. Translation gives CSGGINTEAFF.

This clone was observed a handful of times. The same CDR3 also results from other DNA sequences found in this sample. This chain links TRBV2 with TRBJ2-1, with 8 bases that match TRBD2. Germline lookup yields CDR1 SNHLY and CDR2 FYNNEI. Unmatched junction bases numbered 4, after V lost 6 bases and J lost 0 bases. The CDR3 extends over 15 amino acids. The CDR3 sequence is CASSLSGSSYNEQFF. In DNA form, the CDR3 reads TGTGCCAGCAGCCTAAGCGGGAGCTCCTACAATGAGCAGTTCTTC. Drawing the rest from reference TRBV2 and TRBJ2-1, the complete variable domain is EPEVTQTPSHQVTQMGQEVILRCVPISNHLYFYWYRQILGQKVEFLVSFYNNEISEKSEIFDDQFSVERPDGSNFTLKIRSTKLEDSAMYFCASSLSGSSYNEQFFGPGTRLTVL.

J is TRBJ2-1 and V is TRBV27; 9 bases are shared with TRBD2. The ends lost 4 bases at V and 7 bases at J; junction bases unmatched: 5. The CDR3 is 14 amino acids. The germline gives CDR1 MNHEY, CDR2 SMNVEV (reference sequence). CDR3 coding DNA: TGTGCCAGCAGTTCTTCCAGCGGGAGGAATGAGCAGTTCTTC. This gives the protein CASSSSSGRNEQFF.

The V call is TRBV10-2, the J call TRBJ2-2; the D gene is possibly TRBD2 (7 bases). There are 15 residues in the CDR3. Germline V gives CDR1 WSHSY, CDR2 SAAADI. V was trimmed by 8 bases and J by 0 bases, leaving 13 bases between them. The CDR3 is CASLGGQTNTGELFF. CDR3 sequence (DNA): TGCGCCAGCCTGGGGGGGCAGACGAACACCGGGGAGCTGTTTTTT.

The CDR3 reads CASRKTSGGINEQFF. The DNA of the CDR3 is TGTGCCAGCAGGAAGACTAGCGGGGGAATCAATGAGCAGTTCTTC. The chain has TRBV2 and TRBJ2-1; TRBD2 agrees at 12 bases. V shed 6 bases, J shed 6 bases, and the junction held 6 bases outside the gene matches. CDR1 and CDR2 (germline): SNHLY, FYNNEI. The CDR3 has 15 residues.

This clone showed up just a few times. The V call is TRBV6-1, the J call TRBJ1-5; TRBD1 might be the D (5 bases). The CDR3 consists of 14 residues. The germline gives CDR1 MNHNS, CDR2 SASEGT. Trimming left V 10 bases short and J 6 bases short, with 19 bases between. This chain's CDR3 is CATALSGDGQPQHF. The DNA for the CDR3 is TGTGCCACTGCCCTATCGGGGGATGGTCAGCCCCAGCATTTT.

The chain couples TRBV5-4 to TRBJ2-7, with D possibly being TRBD2 (5 bases). CDR1 and CDR2 from the germline V gene are SGHNT and YYREEE (reference sequence). V was cut by 0 bases and J by 6 bases, with 13 bases left in between. This CDR3 region has 14 residues. This CDR3 is CASSLDRGLREQYF. The CDR3 DNA follows: TGTGCCAGCAGCTTGGACCGGGGATTGCGCGAGCAGTACTTC. Looking up the rest from reference TRBV5-4 and TRBJ2-7 gives the full variable domain: ETGVTQSPTHLIKTRGQQVTLRCSSQSGHNTVSWYQQALGQGPQFIFQYYREEENGRGNFPPRFSGLQFPNYSSELNVNALELDDSALYLCASSLDRGLREQYFGPGTRLTVT.

The chain has TRBV7-9 and TRBJ2-7; 9 positions match TRBD1. Trimming at V came to 6 bases and at J to 0 bases, leaving 3 bases not matched to a gene. The CDR3 is 14 amino acids. CDR1 is SEHNR, CDR2 FQNEAQ, per germline (reference sequence). The chain's CDR3 is CASRKTGGSYEQYF. CDR3 bases: TGTGCCAGCAGGAAGACAGGGGGCTCCTACGAGCAGTACTTC.

The chain recombines TRBV2 with TRBJ2-2; 11 bases line up with TRBD2. Germline CDR1 is SNHLY and CDR2 is FYNNEI. V trimming: 6 bases; J trimming: 0 bases; junction bases outside the gene matches: 0. The CDR3 is made up of 15 amino acids. The CDR3 sequence is CASRTSGANTGELFF. The CDR3 DNA is TGTGCCAGCAGGACTAGCGGGGCGAACACCGGGGAGCTGTTTTTT.

This clone has ten or more counts. The chain combines TRBV6-1 with TRBJ1-2; D unclear. CDR1 MNHNS and CDR2 SASEGT come from the germline V gene. Trimming cost V 7 bases and J 8 bases, with 23 bases left between them. CDR3 length: 15 amino acids. CDR3 DNA sequence: TGTGCCAGCACCGGAAGAGGTGTAGCTTCTATGGGCTACACCTTC. Amino acid sequence: CASTGRGVASMGYTF.

The gene calls are TRBV18 and TRBJ1-2; 9 positions agree with TRBD1. V was pared by 1 base and J by 4 bases, with 4 bases of the junction left unmatched. CDR1 KGHSH and CDR2 LQKENI come from the germline V gene. The CDR3 is 15 amino acids. In nucleotides, the CDR3 is TGTGCCAGCTCACCACGGGGACAGGGTTCCTATGGCTACACCTTC. This codes for CASSPRGQGSYGYTF.

V and J are TRBV19 and TRBJ2-1; 9 bases are shared with TRBD2. The length of the CDR3 is 16 residues. Trimming cost V 4 bases and J 5 bases; bases outside gene matches: 9. CDR1 LNHDA and CDR2 SQIVND come from the germline V gene (reference sequence). This CDR3 reads CASSTTVAGDNNEQFF. As DNA, the CDR3 is TGTGCCAGTAGTACTACCGTAGCGGGAGATAACAATGAGCAGTTCTTC.

About this clone: This may come from a read error, since a much larger clone is one base off. This sequence joins TRBV4-1 and TRBJ1-5, with TRBD1 as a possible D gene (6 bases). The V end was cut by 2 bases, the J end by 9 bases, with 14 bases between. The length of the CDR3 is 14 residues. CDR1 is MGHRA and CDR2 is YSYEKL in the germline V gene. The CDR3, as DNA: TGCGCCAGCAGCCAACCTGGACAGTTTCCGCCCCAGCATTTT. Amino acids: CASSQPGQFPPQHF.

The rearrangement links TRBV28 to TRBJ2-1; D is ambiguous. Germline assignment: CDR1 MDHEN and CDR2 SYDVKM. V lost 2 bases, J lost 6 bases, and 2 bases lay in between. This CDR3 is 11 amino acids long. This CDR3 is CASSLSNEQFF. CDR3 coding DNA: TGTGCCAGCAGTTTAAGCAATGAGCAGTTCTTC.

There are many counts of this clone. CDR3 sequence: CASSRTDNEKLFF. DNA of the CDR3: TGTGCCAGCTCCCGGACAGATAATGAAAAACTGTTTTTT. The rearrangement uses TRBV28 and TRBJ1-4; D is possibly TRBD1 (6 bases). The germline CDR1 and CDR2 sequences are MDHEN and SYDVKM. This CDR3 region has 13 residues. Trimming removed 8 bases at V and 4 bases at J, with 11 bases between. The full variable domain, in which reference TRBV28 and TRBJ1-4 provide the parts outside the CDR3, is DVKVTQSSRYLVKRTGEKVFLECVQDMDHENMFWYRQDPGLGLRLIYFSYDVKMKEKGDIPEGYSVSREKKERFSLILESASTNQTSMYLCASSRTDNEKLFFGSGTQLSVL.